This TCR beta chain derives from a study of CXCR3-negative and CXCR3-positive naive CD8 T cells. Study-wide points: More hydrophobic TRB CDR3s occurred in CXCR3-positive than in CXCR3-negative naive cells.

The CDR3 extends over 17 amino acids. The germline V gene encodes CDR1 MDHEN and CDR2 SYDVKM. As for this clonotype: Its antigen is as yet unknown.

It was by 5' RACE with UMI labels that the TRB cDNA libraries were prepared. Each CDR3 protein gets one entry in TCRdb, which reprocessed the 5' RACE reads and gives no DNA. In all, the sample yields 150,000 to 180,000 distinct CDR3 sequences. Source material: naive CXCR3+ CD8+ T cells from blood. As for subset: CD45RO-CCR7+CD27+CD95- naive CD8+ T cells expressing CXCR3 (TNR3+). The rearrangement joins TRBV28 to TRBJ2-7; as DNA is missing, the TRBD1 call by TCRdb cannot be tested. The TCR originated in a human donor in good health. Some clones in this sample may be carry-over from other donors' samples. CDR3 residues: CASRGTGVKRGSSEQYF.